This T cell receptor beta chain was retrieved from a study of regulatory T cells in long-lasting Graves disease. V was trimmed by 7 bases and J by 3 bases, leaving 18 bases between them. Germline-derived CDR1 and CDR2 are LGHDT and YNNKEL (reference sequence). This CDR3 region has 16 residues. Regarding time point: newly diagnosed GD, antithyroid drugs for less than 3 months. The authors made the TCR library using RNA they extracted from PBMCs. Both iRepertoire HTBI primers and Arm-PCR of CDR3 regions were used to build the TCR beta libraries. TCRdb itself ran the multiplex PCR reads through MiXCR, one entry per CDR3 protein. In the table there are 400,000 to 500,000 distinct CDR3 sequences, approximately 16% of which are singletons. In addition, the sample was reused for a study of T cells in Graves' hyperthyroidism and ophthalmopathy.

V is TRBV3-1 and J is TRBJ2-2; unclear D gene. This TCR came from a woman aged 25 to 39 with Graves disease. The source material was peripheral blood mononuclear cells (PBMCs), sampled at new diagnosis, from a patient treated with antithyroid drugs. This CDR3 reads CASNHGTGWDTGELFF. CDR3 nucleotides: TGTGCCAGCAACCACGGTACCGGGTGGGACACCGGGGAGCTGTTTTTT. The variable domain in full, with the rest retrieved from reference TRBV3-1 and TRBJ2-2, is DTAVSQTPKYLVTQMGNDKSIKCEQNLGHDTMYWYKQDSKKFLKIMFSYNNKELIINETVPNRFSPKSPDKAHLNLHINSLELGDSAVYFCASNHGTGWDTGELFFGEGSRLTVL.